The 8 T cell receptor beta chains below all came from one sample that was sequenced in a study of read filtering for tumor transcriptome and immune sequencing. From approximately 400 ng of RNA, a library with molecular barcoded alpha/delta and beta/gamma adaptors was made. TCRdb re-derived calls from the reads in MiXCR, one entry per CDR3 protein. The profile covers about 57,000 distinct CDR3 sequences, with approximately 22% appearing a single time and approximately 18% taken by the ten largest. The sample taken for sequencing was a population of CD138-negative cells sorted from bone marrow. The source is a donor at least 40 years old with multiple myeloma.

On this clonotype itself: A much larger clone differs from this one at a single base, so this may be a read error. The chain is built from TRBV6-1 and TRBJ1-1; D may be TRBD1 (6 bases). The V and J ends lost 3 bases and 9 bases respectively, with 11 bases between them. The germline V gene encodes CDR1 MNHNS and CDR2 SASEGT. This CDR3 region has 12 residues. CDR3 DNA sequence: TGTGCCAGCAGTGATACCAGGGGTAAAGCTTTCTTT. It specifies CASSDTRGKAFF.

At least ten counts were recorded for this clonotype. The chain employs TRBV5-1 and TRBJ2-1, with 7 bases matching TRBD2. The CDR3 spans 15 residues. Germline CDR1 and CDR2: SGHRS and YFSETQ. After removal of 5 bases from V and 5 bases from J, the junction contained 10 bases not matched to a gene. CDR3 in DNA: TGCGCCAGCAGGAGTGGCGGCGGGAGACACAATGAGCAGTTCTTC. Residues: CASRSGGGRHNEQFF.

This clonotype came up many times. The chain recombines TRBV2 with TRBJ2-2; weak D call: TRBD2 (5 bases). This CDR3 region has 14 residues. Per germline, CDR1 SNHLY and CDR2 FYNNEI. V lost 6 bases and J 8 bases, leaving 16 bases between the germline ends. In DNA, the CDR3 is TGTGCCAGCAGGGAGGACCCCGGCGGAGGGGAGCTGTTTTTT. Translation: CASREDPGGGELFF.

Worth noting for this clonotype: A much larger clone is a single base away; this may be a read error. CDR3 in DNA: TGTGCCAGCAGTAATAAGGCTGAGACCCAGTACTTC. Protein product: CASSNKAETQYF. J is TRBJ2-5 and V is TRBV6-6, with no clear D. Looked up from germline, CDR1 is MNHNY and CDR2 is SVGAGI (reference sequence). Trimming removed 5 bases at V and 5 bases at J, with 9 bases between. The CDR3 covers 12 residues.

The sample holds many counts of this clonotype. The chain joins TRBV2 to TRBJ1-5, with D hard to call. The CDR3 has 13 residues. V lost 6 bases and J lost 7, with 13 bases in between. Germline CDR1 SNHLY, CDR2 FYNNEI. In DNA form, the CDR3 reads TGTGCCAGCAGGGGCCAGGTGGGGCAGCCCCAGCATTTT. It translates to CASRGQVGQPQHF.

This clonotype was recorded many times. CDR3 loop: CASSLGDGFYGYTF. The CDR3 DNA follows: TGTGCCAGCAGCCTTGGGGACGGCTTCTATGGCTACACCTTC. This chain connects TRBV14 to TRBJ1-2, with D perhaps TRBD1 (5 bases). The length of the CDR3 is 14 residues. The V end lost 4 bases, the J end lost 4 bases, and 13 bases lay between the germline ends. Germline V lookup: CDR1 SGHDN, CDR2 FVKESK.

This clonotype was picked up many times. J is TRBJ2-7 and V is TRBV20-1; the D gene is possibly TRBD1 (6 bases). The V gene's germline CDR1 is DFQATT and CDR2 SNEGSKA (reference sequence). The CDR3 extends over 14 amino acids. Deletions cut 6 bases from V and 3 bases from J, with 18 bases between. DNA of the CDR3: TGCAGTGCAAAGACCGGGACACCGAGCTACGAGCAGTACTTC. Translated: CSAKTGTPSYEQYF.

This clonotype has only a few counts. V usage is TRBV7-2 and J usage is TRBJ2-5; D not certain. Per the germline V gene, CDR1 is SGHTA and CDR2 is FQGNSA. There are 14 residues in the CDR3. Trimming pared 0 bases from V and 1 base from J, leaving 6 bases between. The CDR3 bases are TGTGCCAGCAGCTTAGCACACTTCCAAGAGACCCAGTACTTC. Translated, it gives CASSLAHFQETQYF.